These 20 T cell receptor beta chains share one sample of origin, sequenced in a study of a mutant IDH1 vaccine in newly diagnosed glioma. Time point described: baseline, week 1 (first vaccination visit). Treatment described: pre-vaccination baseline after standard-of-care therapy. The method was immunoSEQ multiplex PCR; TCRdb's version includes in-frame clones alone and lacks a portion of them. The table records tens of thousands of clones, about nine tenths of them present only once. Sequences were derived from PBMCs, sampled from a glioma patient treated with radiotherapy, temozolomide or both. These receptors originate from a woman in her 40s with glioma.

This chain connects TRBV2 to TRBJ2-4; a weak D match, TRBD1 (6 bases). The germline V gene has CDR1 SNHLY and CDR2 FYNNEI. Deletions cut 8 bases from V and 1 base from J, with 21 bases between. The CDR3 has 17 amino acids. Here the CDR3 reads CASPEAESQGAKNIQYF. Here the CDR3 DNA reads TGTGCCAGCCCTGAAGCCGAGTCCCAGGGGGCCAAAAACATTCAGTACTTC.

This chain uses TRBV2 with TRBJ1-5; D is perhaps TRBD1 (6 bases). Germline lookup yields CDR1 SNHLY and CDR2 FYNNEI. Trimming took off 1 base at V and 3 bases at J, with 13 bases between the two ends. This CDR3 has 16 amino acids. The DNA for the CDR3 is TGTGCCAGCAGTGAAGGGGCAGGGGCGGTCAATCAGCCCCAGCATTTT. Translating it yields CASSEGAGAVNQPQHF.

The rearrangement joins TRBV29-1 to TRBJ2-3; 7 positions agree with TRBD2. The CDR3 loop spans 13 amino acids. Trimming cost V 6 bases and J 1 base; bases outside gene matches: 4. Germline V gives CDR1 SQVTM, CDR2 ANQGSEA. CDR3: CSVLSGGTDTQYF. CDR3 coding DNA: TGCAGCGTACTAAGCGGGGGCACAGATACGCAGTATTTT.

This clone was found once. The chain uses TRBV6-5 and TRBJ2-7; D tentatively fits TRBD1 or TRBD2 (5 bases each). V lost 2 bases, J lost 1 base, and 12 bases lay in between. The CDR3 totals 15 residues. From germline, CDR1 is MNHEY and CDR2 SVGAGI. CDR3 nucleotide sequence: TGTGCCAGCAGTTACCGGGACGTAGGTTCCTACGAGCAGTACTTC. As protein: CASSYRDVGSYEQYF.

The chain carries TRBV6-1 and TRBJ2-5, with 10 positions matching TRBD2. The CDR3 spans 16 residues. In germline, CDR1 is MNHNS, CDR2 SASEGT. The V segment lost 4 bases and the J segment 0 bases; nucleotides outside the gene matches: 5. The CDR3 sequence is CASSARTSGYQETQYF. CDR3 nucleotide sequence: TGTGCCAGCAGTGCCAGGACTAGCGGATACCAAGAGACCCAGTACTTC.

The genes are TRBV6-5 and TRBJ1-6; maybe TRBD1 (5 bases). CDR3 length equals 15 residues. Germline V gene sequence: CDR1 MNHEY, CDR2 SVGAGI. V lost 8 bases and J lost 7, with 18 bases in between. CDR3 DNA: TGTGCCAGCGCGAGGACACCCGGCGGGAATTCACCCCTCCACTTT. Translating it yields CASARTPGGNSPLHF.

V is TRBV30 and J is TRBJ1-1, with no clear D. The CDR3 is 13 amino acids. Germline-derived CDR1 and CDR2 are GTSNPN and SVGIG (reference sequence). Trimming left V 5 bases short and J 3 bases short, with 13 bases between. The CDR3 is CAWSGGVDTEAFF. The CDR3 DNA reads TGTGCCTGGTCAGGTGGGGTGGACACTGAAGCTTTCTTT.

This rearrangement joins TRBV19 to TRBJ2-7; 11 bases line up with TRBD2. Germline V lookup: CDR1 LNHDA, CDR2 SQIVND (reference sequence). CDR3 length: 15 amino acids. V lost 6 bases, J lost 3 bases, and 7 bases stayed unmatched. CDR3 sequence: CASRVLAGGGYEQYF. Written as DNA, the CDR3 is TGTGCCAGTAGAGTTCTAGCGGGAGGTGGCTACGAGCAGTACTTC. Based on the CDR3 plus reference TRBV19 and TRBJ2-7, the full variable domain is DGGITQSPKYLFRKEGQNVTLSCEQNLNHDAMYWYRQDPGQGLRLIYYSQIVNDFQKGDIAEGYSVSREKKESFPLTVTSAQKNPTAFYLCASRVLAGGGYEQYFGPGTRLTVT.

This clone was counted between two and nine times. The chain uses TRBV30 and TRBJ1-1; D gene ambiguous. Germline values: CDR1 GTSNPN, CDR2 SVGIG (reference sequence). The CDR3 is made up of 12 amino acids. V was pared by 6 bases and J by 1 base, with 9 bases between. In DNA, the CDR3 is TGTGCCTGCCAACTCCGGAACACTGAAGCTTTCTTT. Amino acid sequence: CACQLRNTEAFF.

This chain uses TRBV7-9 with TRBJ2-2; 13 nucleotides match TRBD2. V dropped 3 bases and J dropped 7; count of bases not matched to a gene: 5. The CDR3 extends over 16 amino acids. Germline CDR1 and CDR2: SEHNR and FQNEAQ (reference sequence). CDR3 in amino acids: CASSFGLAGAVGELFF. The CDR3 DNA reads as TGTGCCAGCAGCTTCGGACTAGCGGGAGCGGTCGGGGAGCTGTTTTTT.

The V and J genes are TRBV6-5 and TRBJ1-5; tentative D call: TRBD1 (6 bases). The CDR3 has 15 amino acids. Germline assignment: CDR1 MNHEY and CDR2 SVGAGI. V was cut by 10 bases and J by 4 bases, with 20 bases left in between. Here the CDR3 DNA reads TGTGCCACCTCGATCGACAGGAATCTTAATCAGCCCCAGCATTTT. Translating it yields CATSIDRNLNQPQHF.

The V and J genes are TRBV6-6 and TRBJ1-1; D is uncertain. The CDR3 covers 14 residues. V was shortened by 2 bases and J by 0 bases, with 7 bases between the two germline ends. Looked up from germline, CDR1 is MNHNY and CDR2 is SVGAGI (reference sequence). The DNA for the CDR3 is TGTGCCAGCAGTTACGATGGCATGAACACTGAAGCTTTCTTT. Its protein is CASSYDGMNTEAFF.

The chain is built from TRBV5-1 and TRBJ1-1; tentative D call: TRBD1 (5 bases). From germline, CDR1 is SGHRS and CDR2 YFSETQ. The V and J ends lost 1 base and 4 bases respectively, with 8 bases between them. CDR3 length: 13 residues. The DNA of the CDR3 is TGCGCCAGCAGCTTGCAGGGACCCACTGAAGCTTTCTTT. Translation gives CASSLQGPTEAFF.

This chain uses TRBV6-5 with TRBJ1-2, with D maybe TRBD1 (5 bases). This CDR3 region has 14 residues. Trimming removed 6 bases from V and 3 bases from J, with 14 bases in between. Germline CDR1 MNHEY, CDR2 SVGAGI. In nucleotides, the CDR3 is TGTGCCAGCAGGTTAAGGGACTCCTACTATGGCTACACCTTC. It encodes CASRLRDSYYGYTF.

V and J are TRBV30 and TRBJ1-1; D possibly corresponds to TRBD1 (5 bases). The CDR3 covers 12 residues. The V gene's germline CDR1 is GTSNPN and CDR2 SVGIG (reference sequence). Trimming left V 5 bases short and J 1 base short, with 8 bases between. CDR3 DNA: TGTGCCTGGGGGGGAGGGAACACTGAAGCTTTCTTT. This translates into CAWGGGNTEAFF. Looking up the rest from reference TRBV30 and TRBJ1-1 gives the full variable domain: SQTIHQWPATLVQPVGSPLSLECTVEGTSNPNLYWYRQAAGRGLQLLFYSVGIGQISSEVPQNLSASRPQDRQFILSSKKLLLSDSGFYLCAWGGGNTEAFFGQGTRLTVV.

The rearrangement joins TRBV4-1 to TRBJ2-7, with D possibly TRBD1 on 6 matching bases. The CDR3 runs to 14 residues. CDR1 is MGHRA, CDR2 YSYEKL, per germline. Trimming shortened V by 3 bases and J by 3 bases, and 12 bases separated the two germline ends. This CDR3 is CASSHGEGGYEQYF. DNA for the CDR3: TGCGCCAGCAGCCATGGGGAAGGGGGCTACGAGCAGTACTTC.

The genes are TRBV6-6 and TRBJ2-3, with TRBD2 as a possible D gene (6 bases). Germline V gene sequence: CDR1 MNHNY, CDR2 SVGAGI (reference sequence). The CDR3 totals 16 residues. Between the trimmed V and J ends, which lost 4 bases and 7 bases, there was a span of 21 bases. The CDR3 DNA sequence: TGTGCCAGCAGTTCCCCGGGGGAAGCGCGGAGAAATACGCAGTATTTT. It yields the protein CASSSPGEARRNTQYF.

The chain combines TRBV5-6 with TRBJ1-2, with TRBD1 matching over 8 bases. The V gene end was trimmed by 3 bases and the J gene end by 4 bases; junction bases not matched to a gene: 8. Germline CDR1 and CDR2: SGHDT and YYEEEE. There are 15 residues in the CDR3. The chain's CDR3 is CASSSGQGLIYGYTF. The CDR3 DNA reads TGTGCCAGCAGCTCCGGACAGGGTTTAATCTATGGCTACACCTTC.

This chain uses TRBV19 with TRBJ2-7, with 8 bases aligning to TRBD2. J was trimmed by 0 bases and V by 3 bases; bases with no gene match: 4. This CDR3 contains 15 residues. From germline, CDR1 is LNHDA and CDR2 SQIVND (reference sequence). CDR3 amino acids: CASSISGGISYEQYF. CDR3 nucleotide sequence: TGTGCCAGTAGTATTTCGGGAGGGATCTCCTACGAGCAGTACTTC.

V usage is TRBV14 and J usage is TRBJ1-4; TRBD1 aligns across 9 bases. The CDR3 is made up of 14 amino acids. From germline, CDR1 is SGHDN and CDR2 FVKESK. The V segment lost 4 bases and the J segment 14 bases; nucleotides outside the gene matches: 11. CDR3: CASSPGTGPPTLFF. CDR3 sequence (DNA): TGTGCCAGCAGCCCCGGGACAGGGCCCCCCACGCTGTTTTTT.